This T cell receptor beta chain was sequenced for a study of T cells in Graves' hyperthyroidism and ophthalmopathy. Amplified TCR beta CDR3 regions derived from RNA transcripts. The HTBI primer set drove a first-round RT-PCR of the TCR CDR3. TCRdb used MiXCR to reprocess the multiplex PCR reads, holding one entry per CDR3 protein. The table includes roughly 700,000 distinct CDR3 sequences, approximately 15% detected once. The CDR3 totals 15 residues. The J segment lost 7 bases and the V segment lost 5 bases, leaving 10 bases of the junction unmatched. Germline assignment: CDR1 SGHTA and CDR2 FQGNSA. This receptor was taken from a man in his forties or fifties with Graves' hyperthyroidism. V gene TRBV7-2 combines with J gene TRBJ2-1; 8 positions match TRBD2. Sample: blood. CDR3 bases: TGTGCCAGCAGCAATAGGGGGACTAGAGGGAATGAGCAGTTCTTC. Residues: CASSNRGTRGNEQFF.